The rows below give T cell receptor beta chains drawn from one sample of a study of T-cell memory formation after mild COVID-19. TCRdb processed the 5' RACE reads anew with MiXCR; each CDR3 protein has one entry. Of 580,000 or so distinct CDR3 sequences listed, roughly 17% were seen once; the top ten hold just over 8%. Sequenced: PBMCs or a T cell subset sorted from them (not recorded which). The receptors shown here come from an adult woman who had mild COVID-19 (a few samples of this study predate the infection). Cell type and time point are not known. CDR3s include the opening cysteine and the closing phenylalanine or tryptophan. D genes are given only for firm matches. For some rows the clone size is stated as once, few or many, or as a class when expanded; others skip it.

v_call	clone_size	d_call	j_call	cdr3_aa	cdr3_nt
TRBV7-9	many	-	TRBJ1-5	CASSLVNIDIYSNQPQHF	TGTGCCAGCAGCTTAGTGAACATCGATATCTATAGCAATCAGCCCCAGCATTTT
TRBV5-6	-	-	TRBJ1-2	CASSFRERYTF	TGTGCCAGCAGCTTCAGGGAGCGCTACACCTTC
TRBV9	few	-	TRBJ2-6	CASSVGQGYANVLTF	TGTGCCAGCAGCGTAGGGCAAGGGTATGCCAACGTCCTGACTTTC
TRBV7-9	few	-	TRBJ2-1	CASSISGASRSYNEQFF	TGTGCCAGCAGCATATCCGGGGCCTCGAGGTCCTACAATGAGCAGTTCTTC
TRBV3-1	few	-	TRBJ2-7	CASSLGIYAYEQYF	TGTGCCAGCAGCCTCGGAATCTACGCCTACGAGCAGTACTTC
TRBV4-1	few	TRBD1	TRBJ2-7	CASSQLSTGVNYEQYF	TGCGCCAGCAGCCAACTTTCGACAGGGGTGAACTACGAGCAGTACTTC
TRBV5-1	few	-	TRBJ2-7	CASSLEVSSGEQYF	TGCGCCAGCAGCTTGGAGGTCAGTTCGGGGGAGCAGTACTTC
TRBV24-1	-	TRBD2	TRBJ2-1	CATRAGGDSYNEQFF	TGTGCCACCCGAGCTGGGGGGGATTCCTACAATGAGCAGTTCTTC
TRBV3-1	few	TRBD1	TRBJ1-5	CASSPTGDGNQPQHF	TGTGCCAGCAGCCCGACAGGGGATGGCAATCAGCCCCAGCATTTT
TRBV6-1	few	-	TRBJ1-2	CASSEAWGLREGYTF	TGTGCCAGCAGTGAAGCCTGGGGGCTCAGAGAGGGCTACACCTTC
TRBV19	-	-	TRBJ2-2	CASSGYYTGELFF	TGTGCCAGTAGTGGATATTACACCGGGGAGCTGTTTTTT